The next 18 T cell receptor beta chains were all read from a single sample in a study of T cell responses to AZD1222 COVID-19 vaccine (dated by TCRdb to about 2021). The receptor library was made with the immunoSEQ multiplex PCR assay. TCRdb took this table from immuneACCESS and kept in-frame rearrangements with V and J called. Such tables lack part of the clones; where checked against another copy, unresolved V genes explain under half of the gap, and the rest is unexplained. The sample records 100,000 to 150,000 clones, 70% to 90% of which are singletons. The top ten hold about 22% of the sample. Sample time point, as interpreted from the label and publication: baseline before first vaccination. The source was peripheral blood, collected on day 0 of AZD1222 vaccination. These receptors were collected from an adult in good health.

The chain joins TRBV13 to TRBJ2-7, with TRBD1 identical over 8 bases. J gave up 3 bases and V 7 bases, and 20 bases lay outside the gene matches. Per the germline V gene, CDR1 is PRHDT and CDR2 is FYEKMQ (reference sequence). This CDR3 is 18 amino acids long. CDR3: CASTPTAAGTGLNYEQYF. In DNA, the CDR3 is TGTGCCAGCACCCCAACGGCGGCCGGGACAGGATTGAACTACGAGCAGTACTTC.

The chain links TRBV18 to TRBJ1-5; 8 bases fit TRBD1. Germline loops: CDR1 KGHSH, CDR2 LQKENI. The CDR3 is 15 residues long. Losses at the gene ends were 3 bases for V and 5 bases for J; bases not matched to a gene: 6. The DNA of the CDR3 is TGTGCCAGCTCACCCTTTCAGGGGGCCGATCAGCCCCAGCATTTT. Its translation: CASSPFQGADQPQHF.

This clone appeared a few times. An end of the junction does not agree with germline; a read error may underlie this. The chain employs TRBV7-8 and TRBJ2-5; perhaps TRBD2 as D (5 bases). The CDR3 is 15 amino acids. Germline V gives CDR1 SGHVS, CDR2 FQNEAQ. The CDR3 nucleotides are TGTGCCAGCAGCCTAGCCCTCGGGTACCAAGAGACCCAGTACTTC. This sequence encodes CASSLALGYQETQYF.

The chain is built from TRBV10-3 and TRBJ2-3; tentative D call: TRBD1 (5 bases). The V gene's germline CDR1 is ENHRY and CDR2 SYGVKD. This CDR3 spans 12 amino acids. The V end lost 0 bases, the J end lost 14 bases, and 12 bases lay between the germline ends. CDR3 coding DNA: TGTGCCATCAGTGAGTCGACAGTTTATCCGTATTTT. As protein: CAISESTVYPYF.

The chain employs TRBV11-2 and TRBJ1-4; TRBD1 might be the D (5 bases). The germline gives CDR1 SGHAT, CDR2 FQNNGV. V was shortened by 1 base and J by 7 bases, with 10 bases between the two germline ends. This CDR3 contains 14 residues. This CDR3 is CASSLVGVSEKLFF. The CDR3 DNA is TGTGCCAGCAGCTTAGTGGGGGTCAGTGAAAAACTGTTTTTT.

The chain uses TRBV5-1 and TRBJ2-1, with a possible D match to TRBD1 (5 bases). Looked up from germline, CDR1 is SGHRS and CDR2 is YFSETQ. V was cut by 0 bases and J by 3 bases, with 10 bases left in between. The CDR3 contains 15 residues. CDR3 amino acids: CASSLEGANYNEQFF. The CDR3 region has the DNA TGCGCCAGCAGCTTGGAAGGGGCGAACTACAATGAGCAGTTCTTC.

This clone has just a few counts. V and J are TRBV7-9 and TRBJ2-5; 12 bases agree with TRBD2. V shed 5 bases and J 2 bases; nucleotides not matched to a gene: 3. From germline, CDR1 is SEHNR and CDR2 FQNEAQ (reference sequence). CDR3 length: 15 amino acids. The DNA of the CDR3 is TGTGCCAGCAGCACAGGACTAGCGGGGCAAGAGACCCAGTACTTC. It translates to CASSTGLAGQETQYF.

V and J are TRBV21-1 and TRBJ1-1; TRBD1 is the table's D call, not checked against the DNA. TRBV21-1 has pseudogene status. This CDR3 comprises 14 residues. This CDR3 reads CASSKWQANTEAFF. CDR3 DNA sequence: TGTGCCAGCAGCAAATGGCAGGCGAACACTGAAGCTTTCTTT.

The genes are TRBV7-9 and TRBJ2-5; D tentatively reads TRBD1 or TRBD2 (5 bases each). The ends were cut back, 5 bases at V and 5 bases at J, with 15 bases in the middle. Germline CDR1 SEHNR, CDR2 FQNEAQ (reference sequence). CDR3 length equals 14 residues. The CDR3 bases are TGTGCCAGCAGCCGCGAGACAGAGGGGGAGACCCAGTACTTC. As protein: CASSRETEGETQYF.

The J gene is TRBJ2-7, the V gene TRBV15, with D perhaps matching TRBD2 (6 bases). Trimming removed 5 bases at V and 2 bases at J, with 13 bases between. Germline CDR1 LNHNV, CDR2 YYDKDF (reference sequence). CDR3 length equals 14 residues. The CDR3 sequence is CATSEGTGAYEQYF. Here the CDR3 DNA reads TGTGCCACCAGCGAAGGGACGGGAGCCTACGAGCAGTACTTC.

The rearrangement uses TRBV6-6 and TRBJ2-3, with 9 bases fitting TRBD1. Germline assignment: CDR1 MNHNY and CDR2 SVGAGI (reference sequence). V shed 5 bases, J shed 1 base, and the junction held 10 bases outside the gene matches. The CDR3 is 17 residues long. The DNA for the CDR3 is TGTGCCAGCAGTCGTCATCCGGGACAGGGAGGCACAGATACGCAGTATTTT. Protein sequence: CASSRHPGQGGTDTQYF.

This clone showed up just a few times. The chain uses TRBV19 and TRBJ1-5; no definite D call. V shed 6 bases and J shed 4 bases, with 16 bases lying between them. In germline, CDR1 is LNHDA, CDR2 SQIVND (reference sequence). CDR3 size: 15 residues. The CDR3 loop reads CASSRSPLGNQPQHF. The CDR3 DNA reads TGTGCCAGTAGCCGAAGCCCCTTAGGAAATCAGCCCCAGCATTTT.

In its sample, this clone was seen a few times. This chain links TRBV7-8 with TRBJ1-2, with D possibly being TRBD1 (6 bases). Trimming removed 3 bases from V and 0 bases from J, with 20 bases in between. The CDR3 spans 18 residues. From germline, CDR1 is SGHVS and CDR2 FQNEAQ. The CDR3 protein is CASSFLGSRGGSNYGYTF. For the CDR3, the DNA is TGTGCCAGCAGCTTTTTGGGGTCGCGAGGGGGTTCTAACTATGGCTACACCTTC.

The chain links TRBV10-3 to TRBJ1-5; D call uncertain. CDR1 is ENHRY, CDR2 SYGVKD, per germline. CDR3 length: 13 residues. Trimming pared 6 bases from V and 3 bases from J, leaving 9 bases between. The CDR3 loop is CAIRPGSNQPQHF. In nucleotides, the CDR3 is TGTGCCATCAGGCCGGGCTCCAATCAGCCCCAGCATTTT.

This clone was counted a few times. The CDR3 DNA sequence: TGCGCCAGCAGCTCGAGCGGGGGACAGGGTTTTGGTGGAGCTTTCTTT. Amino acids: CASSSSGGQGFGGAFF. The chain links TRBV5-1 to TRBJ1-1; 9 positions agree with TRBD1. Germline V gene sequence: CDR1 SGHRS, CDR2 YFSETQ. J gave up 10 bases and V 3 bases, and 16 bases lay outside the gene matches. The CDR3 runs to 16 residues.

V gene TRBV11-2 combines with J gene TRBJ2-1; 7 bases agree with TRBD1. Looked up from germline, CDR1 is SGHAT and CDR2 is FQNNGV. With V trimmed by 4 bases and J by 3 bases, 3 bases remained unmatched. The CDR3 is 14 residues long. The CDR3 nucleotides are TGTGCCAGCAGCTCGACAGGGATCTACAATGAGCAGTTCTTC. It specifies CASSSTGIYNEQFF.

The gene calls are TRBV19 and TRBJ2-5; a possible D gene is TRBD2 (5 bases). V dropped 3 bases and J dropped 4 bases, with 18 bases sitting between them. The CDR3 has 16 amino acids. CDR1 is LNHDA, CDR2 SQIVND, per germline (reference sequence). The CDR3 protein is CASSIVLAGRGETQYF. In DNA form, the CDR3 reads TGTGCCAGTAGTATCGTGCTGGCTGGCCGGGGAGAGACCCAGTACTTC.

The chain employs TRBV9 and TRBJ2-5, with D possibly being TRBD1 (5 bases). Germline CDR1 and CDR2: SGDLS and YYNGEE. This CDR3 region has 12 residues. Trimming left V 0 bases short and J 5 bases short, with 5 bases between. This CDR3 is CASSVEGETQYF. CDR3 DNA: TGTGCCAGCAGCGTAGAGGGGGAGACCCAGTACTTC.